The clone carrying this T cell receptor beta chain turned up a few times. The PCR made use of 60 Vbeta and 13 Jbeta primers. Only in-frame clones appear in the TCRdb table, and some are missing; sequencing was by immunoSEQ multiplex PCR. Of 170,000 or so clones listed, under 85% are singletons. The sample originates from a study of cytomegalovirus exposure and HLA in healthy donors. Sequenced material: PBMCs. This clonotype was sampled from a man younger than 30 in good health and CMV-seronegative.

The CDR3, as DNA: TGTGCCAGCAGTTATACTTATAACTATGGCTACACCTTC. Translated, it gives CASSYTYNYGYTF. The chain is built from TRBV27 and TRBJ1-2; D uncertain. Trimming pared 4 bases from V and 1 base from J, leaving 7 bases between. CDR1 is MNHEY, CDR2 SMNVEV, per germline (reference sequence). The CDR3 loop spans 13 amino acids.